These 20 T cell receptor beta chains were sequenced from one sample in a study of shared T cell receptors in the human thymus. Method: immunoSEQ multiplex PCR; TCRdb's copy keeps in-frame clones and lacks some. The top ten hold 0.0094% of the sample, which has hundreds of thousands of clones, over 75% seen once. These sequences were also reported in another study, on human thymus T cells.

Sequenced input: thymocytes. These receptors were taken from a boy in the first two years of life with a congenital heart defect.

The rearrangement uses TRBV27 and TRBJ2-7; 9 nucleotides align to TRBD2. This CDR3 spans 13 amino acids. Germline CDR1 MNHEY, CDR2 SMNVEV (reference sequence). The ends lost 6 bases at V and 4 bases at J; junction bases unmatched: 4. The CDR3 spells CASRGGLAYEQYF. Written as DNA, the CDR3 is TGTGCCAGCAGGGGGGGACTAGCTTACGAGCAGTACTTC.

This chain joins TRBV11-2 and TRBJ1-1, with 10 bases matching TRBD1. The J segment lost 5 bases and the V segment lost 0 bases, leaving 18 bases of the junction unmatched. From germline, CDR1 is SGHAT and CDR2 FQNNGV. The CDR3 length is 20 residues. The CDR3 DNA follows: TGTGCCAGCAGCTTAGAAGGATTAGATATAGGACAGGGGGTTTGTACTGAAGCTTTCTTT. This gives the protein CASSLEGLDIGQGVCTEAFF.

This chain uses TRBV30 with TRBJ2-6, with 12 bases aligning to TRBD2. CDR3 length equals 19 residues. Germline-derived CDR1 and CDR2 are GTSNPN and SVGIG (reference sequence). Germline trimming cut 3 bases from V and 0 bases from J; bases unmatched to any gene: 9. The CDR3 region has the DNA TGTGCCTGGAGCAAACTAGCGGGGGGAAACTACTCTGGGGCCAACGTCCTGACTTTC. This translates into CAWSKLAGGNYSGANVLTF.

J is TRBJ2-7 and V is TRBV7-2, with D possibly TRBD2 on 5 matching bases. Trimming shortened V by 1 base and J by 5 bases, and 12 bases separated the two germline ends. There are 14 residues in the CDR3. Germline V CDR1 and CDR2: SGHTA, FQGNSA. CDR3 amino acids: CASSLGGQAHEQYF. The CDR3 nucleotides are TGTGCCAGCAGCTTAGGCGGGCAGGCCCACGAGCAGTACTTC. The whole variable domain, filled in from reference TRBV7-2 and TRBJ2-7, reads GAGVSQSPSNKVTEKGKDVELRCDPISGHTALYWYRQSLGQGLEFLIYFQGNSAPDKSGLPSDRFSAERTGGSVSTLTIQRTQQEDSAVYLCASSLGGQAHEQYFGPGTRLTVT.

The CDR3 region is CASSFFSPGLAQSSTDTQYF. In nucleotides, the CDR3 is TGTGCCAGCAGTTTTTTCAGTCCGGGACTAGCTCAATCTAGCACAGATACGCAGTATTTT. The gene calls are TRBV28 and TRBJ2-3; TRBD2 aligns across 9 bases. This CDR3 is 20 amino acids long. Trimming removed 3 bases from V and 0 bases from J; junction bases left unmatched: 16. Germline V gene sequence: CDR1 MDHEN, CDR2 SYDVKM. Looking up the rest from reference TRBV28 and TRBJ2-3 gives the full variable domain: DVKVTQSSRYLVKRTGEKVFLECVQDMDHENMFWYRQDPGLGLRLIYFSYDVKMKEKGDIPEGYSVSREKKERFSLILESASTNQTSMYLCASSFFSPGLAQSSTDTQYFGPGTRLTVL.

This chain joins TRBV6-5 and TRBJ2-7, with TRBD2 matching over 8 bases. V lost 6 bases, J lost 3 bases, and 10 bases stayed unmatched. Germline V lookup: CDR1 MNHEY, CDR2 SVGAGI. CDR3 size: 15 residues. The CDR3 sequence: CASRTGGGPIYEQYF. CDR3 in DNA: TGTGCCAGCAGAACCGGGGGGGGTCCCATCTACGAGCAGTACTTC.

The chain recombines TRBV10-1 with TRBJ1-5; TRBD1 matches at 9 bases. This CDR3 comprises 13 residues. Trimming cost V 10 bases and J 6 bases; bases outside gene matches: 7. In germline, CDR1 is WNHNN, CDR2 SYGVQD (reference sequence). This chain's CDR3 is CANKQGAGQPQHF. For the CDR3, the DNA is TGCGCCAATAAACAGGGGGCGGGTCAGCCCCAGCATTTT.

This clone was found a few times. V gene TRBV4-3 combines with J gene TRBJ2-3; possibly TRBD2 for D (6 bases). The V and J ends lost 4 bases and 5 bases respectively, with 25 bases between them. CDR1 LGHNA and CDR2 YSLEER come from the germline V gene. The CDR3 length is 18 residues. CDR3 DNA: TGCGCCAGCAGCCGGACGACTTTGGCGGGAAGAGTTGTAGATACGCAGTATTTT. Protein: CASSRTTLAGRVVDTQYF.

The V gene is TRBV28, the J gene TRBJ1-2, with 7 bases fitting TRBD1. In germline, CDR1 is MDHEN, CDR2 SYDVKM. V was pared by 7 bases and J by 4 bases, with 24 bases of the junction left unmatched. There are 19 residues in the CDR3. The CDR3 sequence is CASTPVHRGLPPAFYGYTF. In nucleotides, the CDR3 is TGTGCCAGCACCCCCGTACACAGGGGCCTCCCACCTGCCTTCTATGGCTACACCTTC.

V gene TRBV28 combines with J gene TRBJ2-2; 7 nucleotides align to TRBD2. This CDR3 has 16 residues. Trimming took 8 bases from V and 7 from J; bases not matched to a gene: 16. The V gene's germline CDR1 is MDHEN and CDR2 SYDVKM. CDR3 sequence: CASFPGGEGLNGELFF. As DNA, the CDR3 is TGTGCCAGCTTCCCCGGAGGGGAGGGCCTGAACGGGGAGCTGTTTTTT.

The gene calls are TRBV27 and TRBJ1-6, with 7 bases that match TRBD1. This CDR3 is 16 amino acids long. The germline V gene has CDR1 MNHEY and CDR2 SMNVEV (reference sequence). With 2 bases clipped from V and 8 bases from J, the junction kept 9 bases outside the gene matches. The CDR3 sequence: CASSLIRTGEDSPLHF. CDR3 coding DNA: TGTGCCAGCAGTTTAATCCGCACAGGGGAGGATTCACCCCTCCACTTT.

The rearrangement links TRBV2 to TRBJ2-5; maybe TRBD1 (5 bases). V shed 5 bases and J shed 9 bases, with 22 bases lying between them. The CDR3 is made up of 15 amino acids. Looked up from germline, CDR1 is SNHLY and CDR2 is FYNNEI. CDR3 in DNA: TGTGCCAGCAGTTTTGGCCAGGGTAATATCATGTCCCAGTACTTC. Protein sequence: CASSFGQGNIMSQYF.

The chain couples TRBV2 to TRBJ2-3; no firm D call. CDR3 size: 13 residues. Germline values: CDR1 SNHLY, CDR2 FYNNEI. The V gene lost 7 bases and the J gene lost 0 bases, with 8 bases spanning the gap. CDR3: CASKRQSTDTQYF. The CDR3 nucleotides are TGTGCCAGCAAGCGTCAGAGCACAGATACGCAGTATTTT.

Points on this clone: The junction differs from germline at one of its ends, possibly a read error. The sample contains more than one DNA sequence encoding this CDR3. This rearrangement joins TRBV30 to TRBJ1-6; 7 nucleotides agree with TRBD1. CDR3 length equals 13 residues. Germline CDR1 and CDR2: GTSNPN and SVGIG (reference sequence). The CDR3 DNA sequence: TGTGCCTGGAGTAGAGGGGGCAATTCCCCCCTCCACTTT. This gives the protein CAWSRGGNSPLHF.

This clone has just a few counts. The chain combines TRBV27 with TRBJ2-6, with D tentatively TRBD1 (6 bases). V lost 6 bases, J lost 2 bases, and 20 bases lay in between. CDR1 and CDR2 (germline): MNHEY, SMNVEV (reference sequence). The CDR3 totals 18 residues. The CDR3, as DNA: TGTGCCAGCAGATTTAATGGACAGACCCCCCCTGGGGCCAACGTCCTGACTTTC. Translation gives CASRFNGQTPPGANVLTF.

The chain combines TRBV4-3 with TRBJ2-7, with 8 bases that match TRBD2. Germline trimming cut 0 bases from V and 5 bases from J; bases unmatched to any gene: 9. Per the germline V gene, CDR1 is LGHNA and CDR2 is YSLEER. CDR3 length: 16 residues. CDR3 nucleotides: TGCGCCAGCAGCCAAGATTTAGTAGCGGGATCTCACGAGCAGTACTTC. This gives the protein CASSQDLVAGSHEQYF.

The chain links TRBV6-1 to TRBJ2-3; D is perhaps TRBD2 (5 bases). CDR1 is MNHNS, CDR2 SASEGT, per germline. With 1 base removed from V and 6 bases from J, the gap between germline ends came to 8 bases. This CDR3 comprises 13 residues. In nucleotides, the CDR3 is TGTGCCAGCAGTGAAGGTACGGGGGATACGCAGTATTTT. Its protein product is CASSEGTGDTQYF.

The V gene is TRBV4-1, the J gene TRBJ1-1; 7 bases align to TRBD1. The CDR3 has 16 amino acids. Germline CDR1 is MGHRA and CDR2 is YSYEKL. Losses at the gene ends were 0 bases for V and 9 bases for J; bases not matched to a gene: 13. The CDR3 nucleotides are TGCGCCAGCAGCCAAGATAGAGGGGGGACAGTTGCAAAAGCTTTCTTT. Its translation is CASSQDRGGTVAKAFF.

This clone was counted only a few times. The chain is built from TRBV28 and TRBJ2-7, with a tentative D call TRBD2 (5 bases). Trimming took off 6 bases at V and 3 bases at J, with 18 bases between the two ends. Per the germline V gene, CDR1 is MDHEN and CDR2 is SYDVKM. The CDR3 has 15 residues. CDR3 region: CASRPSGSADYEQYF. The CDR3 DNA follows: TGTGCCAGCAGGCCAAGCGGTTCGGCAGACTACGAGCAGTACTTC.

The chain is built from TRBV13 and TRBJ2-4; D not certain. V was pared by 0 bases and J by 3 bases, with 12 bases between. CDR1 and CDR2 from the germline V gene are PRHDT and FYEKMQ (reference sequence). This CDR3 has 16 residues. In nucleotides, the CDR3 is TGTGCCAGCAGCTTAGGTTTAGAGTACGGCAAAAACATTCAGTACTTC. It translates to CASSLGLEYGKNIQYF.